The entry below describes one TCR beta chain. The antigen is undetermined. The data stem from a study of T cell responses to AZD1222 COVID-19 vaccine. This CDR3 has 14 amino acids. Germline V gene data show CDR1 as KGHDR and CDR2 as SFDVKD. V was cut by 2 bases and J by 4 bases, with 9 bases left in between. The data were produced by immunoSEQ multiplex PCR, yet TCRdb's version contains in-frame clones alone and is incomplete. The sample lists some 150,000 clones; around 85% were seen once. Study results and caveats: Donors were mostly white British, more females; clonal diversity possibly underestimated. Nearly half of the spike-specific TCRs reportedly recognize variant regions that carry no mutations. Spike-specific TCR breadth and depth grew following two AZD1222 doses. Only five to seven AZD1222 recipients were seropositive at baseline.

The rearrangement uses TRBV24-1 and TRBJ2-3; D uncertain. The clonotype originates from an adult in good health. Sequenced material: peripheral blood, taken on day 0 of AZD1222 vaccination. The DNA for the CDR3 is TGTGCCACCAGTGATTCGGCAGGCGCAGATACGCAGTATTTT. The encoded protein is CATSDSAGADTQYF.